The 20 T cell receptor beta chains reported below all come from one sample, sequenced in a study of cytomegalovirus exposure and HLA in healthy donors. The study ran its PCR with 60 Vbeta and 13 Jbeta primers. Repertoires were generated with immunoSEQ multiplex PCR, while TCRdb's copy carries only in-frame clones and drops some. The sample has 150,000 to 200,000 clones; 70% to 80% are singletons. Material for sequencing was PBMCs. The source of these receptors is a woman between 45 and 60 years old in good health and CMV-seronegative.

This clone was counted only a few times. The rearrangement links TRBV25-1 to TRBJ1-4, with 8 bases that match TRBD1. J lost 11 bases, V lost 4 bases, and 12 bases had no gene match. This CDR3 region has 15 residues. The germline CDR1 and CDR2 sequences are MGHDK and SYGVNS. CDR3 protein: CASSGAGQAAGKLFF. CDR3 nucleotides: TGTGCCAGCAGTGGGGCGGGACAGGCGGCAGGGAAACTGTTTTTT.

This clone occurred a few times. The V call is TRBV5-8, the J call TRBJ1-1; TRBD1 matches at 9 bases. This CDR3 has 14 residues. Germline CDR1 reads SGHTS; CDR2 reads YDEGEE. The junction had 2 bases not matched to a gene; V was cut back by 4 bases and J by 1 base. The CDR3 DNA reads as TGTGCCAGCAGCACGGGACAGGGGAACACTGAAGCTTTCTTT. This gives the protein CASSTGQGNTEAFF.

The chain carries TRBV4-1 and TRBJ2-3; D may be TRBD2 (5 bases). The CDR3 length is 16 residues. Trimming cost V 1 base and J 0 bases, with 11 bases left between them. Germline V gene sequence: CDR1 MGHRA, CDR2 YSYEKL. The CDR3 sequence: CASSQGPAASTDTQYF. Here the CDR3 DNA reads TGCGCCAGCAGCCAAGGGCCAGCGGCGAGCACAGATACGCAGTATTTT.

The genes are TRBV18 and TRBJ2-5; 9 bases line up with TRBD1. The J call is in doubt because the DNA end fits TRBJ2-7 better. Germline assignment: CDR1 KGHSH and CDR2 LQKENI. The CDR3 sequence is 14 residues long. The CDR3 nucleotides are TGTGCCAGCTCACCGGGACAGGGATCCTACGAGCAGTACTTC. Residues: CASSPGQGSYEQYF.

The chain joins TRBV19 to TRBJ2-7; D uncertain. In germline, CDR1 is LNHDA, CDR2 SQIVND (reference sequence). Deletions cut 8 bases from V and 0 bases from J, with 8 bases between. The CDR3 sequence is 12 residues long. The CDR3 region is CASGPNSYEQYF. The CDR3 DNA sequence: TGTGCCAGTGGGCCGAACTCCTACGAGCAGTACTTC.

The V and J genes are TRBV6-1 and TRBJ2-7, with 8 bases matching TRBD1. There are 15 residues in the CDR3. Germline CDR1 MNHNS, CDR2 SASEGT. V lost 2 bases, J lost 2 bases, and 5 bases stayed unmatched. The DNA of the CDR3 is TGTGCCAGCAGTGAATCCAGGACAGGGACCTACGAGCAGTACTTC. Its protein product is CASSESRTGTYEQYF.

The genes are TRBV6-5 and TRBJ2-3; D perhaps matches TRBD1 (6 bases). The CDR3 covers 13 residues. The V and J ends lost 4 bases and 5 bases respectively, with 10 bases between them. Per the germline V gene, CDR1 is MNHEY and CDR2 is SVGAGI. CDR3 amino acids: CASSLPGVDTQYF. CDR3 sequence (DNA): TGTGCCAGCAGTTTGCCAGGGGTAGATACGCAGTATTTT.

The chain links TRBV19 to TRBJ2-7; 9 nucleotides line up with TRBD2. Germline V gene sequence: CDR1 LNHDA, CDR2 SQIVND (reference sequence). V shed 5 bases and J 1 base; nucleotides not matched to a gene: 3. The CDR3 covers 14 residues. CDR3 bases: TGTGCCAGTAGTGGGACTAGCCTTTCCTACGAGCAGTACTTC. As protein: CASSGTSLSYEQYF.

There are a few counts of this clone. The V call is TRBV21-1, the J call TRBJ1-1. TRBV21-1 is an annotated pseudogene. The CDR3 totals 18 residues. The CDR3 protein is CASSKVIIIRSQSPEAFF. CDR3 nucleotides: TGTGCCAGCAGCAAAGTAATAATTATTAGGAGTCAAAGCCCTGAAGCTTTCTTT.

V and J are TRBV27 and TRBJ2-7, with 10 nucleotides matching TRBD2. The CDR3 extends over 15 amino acids. Trimming at V came to 7 bases and at J to 6 bases, leaving 12 bases not matched to a gene. Germline assignment: CDR1 MNHEY and CDR2 SMNVEV (reference sequence). The CDR3 nucleotides are TGTGCCAGCACCCCTTTGAGGCTAGCGGGAGCCGAGCAGTACTTC. Translated, it gives CASTPLRLAGAEQYF.

This clone was seen more than once but under ten times. The J gene is TRBJ2-7, the V gene TRBV5-1, with TRBD1 matching over 8 bases. CDR3 size: 16 residues. Germline-derived CDR1 and CDR2 are SGHRS and YFSETQ. V dropped 0 bases and J dropped 6; count of bases not matched to a gene: 11. The DNA for the CDR3 is TGCGCCAGCAGCTTGGCCGCATTTCAGGGGGCTGGCGAGCAGTACTTC. This encodes CASSLAAFQGAGEQYF.

The rearrangement joins TRBV4-3 to TRBJ1-5; D remains ambiguous. The germline gives CDR1 LGHNA, CDR2 YSLEER. The V end lost 0 bases, the J end lost 4 bases, and 13 bases lay between the germline ends. This CDR3 has 16 amino acids. This chain's CDR3 is CASSQDRQRPNQPQHF. For the CDR3, the DNA is TGCGCCAGCAGCCAAGATAGGCAGCGTCCGAATCAGCCCCAGCATTTT.

This clone was seen a handful of times. The chain is built from TRBV7-3 and TRBJ2-3; 7 bases are a match to TRBD2. Trimming removed 5 bases from V and 4 bases from J; junction bases left unmatched: 3. CDR3 length: 13 residues. Per the germline V gene, CDR1 is SGHTA and CDR2 is FQGTGA. This CDR3 reads CASSAAGADTQYF. The DNA for the CDR3 is TGTGCCAGCAGCGCCGCGGGGGCAGATACGCAGTATTTT.

V gene TRBV19 combines with J gene TRBJ2-1; TRBD2 might be the D (6 bases). Germline V gives CDR1 LNHDA, CDR2 SQIVND (reference sequence). This CDR3 is 14 amino acids long. Trimming took 3 bases from V and 3 from J, leaving 9 bases between them. The DNA for the CDR3 is TGTGCCAGTAGTATCGACGGGAGCTACAATGAGCAGTTCTTC. Protein: CASSIDGSYNEQFF.

V is TRBV7-6 and J is TRBJ2-1, with TRBD2 identical over 15 bases. The CDR3 length is 15 residues. In germline, CDR1 is SGHVS, CDR2 FNYEAQ. V lost 4 bases to trimming and J lost 9 bases; unmatched junction nucleotides: 4. The chain's CDR3 is CASSWTSGGASEQFF. The CDR3 DNA reads TGTGCCAGCAGCTGGACTAGCGGGGGGGCCAGTGAGCAGTTCTTC.

In DNA, the CDR3 is TGTGCCTGGAGTCGGAGTAGCGGGGGGATGGCCGGGGAGCTGTTTTTT. Encoded protein: CAWSRSSGGMAGELFF. The chain employs TRBV30 and TRBJ2-2, with 10 positions matching TRBD2. The CDR3 length is 16 residues. Trimming at V came to 2 bases and at J to 6 bases, leaving 9 bases not matched to a gene. Per germline, CDR1 GTSNPN and CDR2 SVGIG (reference sequence).

The chain combines TRBV7-8 with TRBJ1-2; unclear D gene. CDR1 is SGHVS, CDR2 FQNEAQ, per germline. This CDR3 comprises 14 residues. V was trimmed by 5 bases and J by 3 bases, leaving 13 bases between them. CDR3 sequence reads: CASSQGGSDYGYTF. The CDR3 nucleotides are TGTGCCAGCAGCCAAGGAGGGTCGGACTATGGCTACACCTTC.

The CDR3 is CASSPRDRTSYEQYF. CDR3 coding DNA: TGTGCCAGCTCACCACGCGACAGAACATCCTACGAGCAGTACTTC. The rearrangement uses TRBV18 and TRBJ2-7; a weak D match, TRBD1 (5 bases). The V gene's germline CDR1 is KGHSH and CDR2 LQKENI. With 1 base removed from V and 1 base from J, the gap between germline ends came to 11 bases. CDR3 size: 15 residues.

The chain uses TRBV19 and TRBJ2-7; TRBD1 matches 7 bases. In germline, CDR1 is LNHDA, CDR2 SQIVND (reference sequence). V shed 6 bases, J shed 1 base, and the junction held 3 bases outside the gene matches. This CDR3 is built from 13 residues. DNA for the CDR3: TGTGCCAGTAGGGGCAGGGGGTCCTACGAGCAGTACTTC. Translating it yields CASRGRGSYEQYF.

Only one count was recorded for this clone. The chain couples TRBV14 to TRBJ2-5, with 9 bases that match TRBD2. CDR1 SGHDN and CDR2 FVKESK come from the germline V gene. Germline trimming cut 4 bases from V and 4 bases from J; bases unmatched to any gene: 7. The CDR3 loop spans 15 amino acids. The CDR3 DNA reads as TGTGCCAGCAGCCCGACTAGCGGCTGGGGAGAGACCCAGTACTTC. It is translated as CASSPTSGWGETQYF.